A few counts support the clone carrying this TCR beta chain. Both 60 Vbeta primers and 13 Jbeta primers went into the PCR. Here immunoSEQ multiplex PCR was the method, and the copy in TCRdb shows in-frame clones only, minus some. The table records approximately 190,000 clones, 75% to 90% of them present only once. Per germline, CDR1 MNHEY and CDR2 SMNVEV (reference sequence). Trimming removed 3 bases from V and 0 bases from J, with 8 bases in between. The CDR3 runs to 15 residues. This sample is drawn from a study of cytomegalovirus exposure and HLA in healthy donors. The TCR sequence derives from a middle-aged man in good health and CMV-seropositive. The genes are TRBV27 and TRBJ1-4, with D hard to call. What was sequenced was PBMCs. Here the CDR3 DNA reads TGTGCCAGCAGTTTCCAGGCTTCAACTAATGAAAAACTGTTTTTT. Amino acid sequence: CASSFQASTNEKLFF.